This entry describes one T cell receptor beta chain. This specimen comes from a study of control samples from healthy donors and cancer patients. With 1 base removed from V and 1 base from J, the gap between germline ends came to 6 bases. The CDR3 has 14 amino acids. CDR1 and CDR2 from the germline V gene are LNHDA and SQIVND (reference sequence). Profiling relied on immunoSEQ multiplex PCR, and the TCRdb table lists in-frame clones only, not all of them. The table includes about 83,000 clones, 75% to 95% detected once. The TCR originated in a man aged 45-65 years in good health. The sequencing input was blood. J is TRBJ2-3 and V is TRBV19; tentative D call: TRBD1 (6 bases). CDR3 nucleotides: TGTGCCAGTAGTATAGGGGGGCGCACAGATACGCAGTATTTT. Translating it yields CASSIGGRTDTQYF.